This is a list of T cell receptor beta chains from one sample in a study of T cell repertoires in cytomegalovirus infection. TCRdb re-called the reads with MiXCR, one entry per CDR3 protein. The sample lists 200,000 to 300,000 distinct CDR3 sequences, roughly 13% seen once, with around 8.7% in the top ten. Sequencing used PBMCs. The receptors come from a human donor in good health (CMV status not recorded). Some clones in this sample may be carry-over from other donors' samples. The CDR3 runs from the conserved cysteine through the conserved F or W. The order of the fields is V gene, CDR3 protein.

v_gene: TRBV19; CDR3aa: CASSTPWRGGTEAFF
v_gene: TRBV6-8; CDR3aa: CASRGGTGNQPQHF
v_gene: TRBV7-9; CDR3aa: CASSAGLAGSTDTQYF
v_gene: TRBV20-1; CDR3aa: CSAWARSGNTIYF
v_gene: TRBV14; CDR3aa: CASSQGGSLYNEQFF
v_gene: TRBV6-1; CDR3aa: CASSYSSQGHYGYTF
v_gene: TRBV6-2/TRBV6-3; CDR3aa: CATLGLAPYEQYF
v_gene: TRBV7-9; CDR3aa: CASSLLAGGETQYF
v_gene: TRBV7-9; CDR3aa: CASSLSTGSEKLFF
v_gene: TRBV20-1; CDR3aa: CSARDGLAGDVEQFF
v_gene: TRBV4-1; CDR3aa: CASSQDVAGTVYGYTF
v_gene: TRBV7-9; CDR3aa: CASSQDIRPWEQYF
v_gene: TRBV28; CDR3aa: CASTRKGNEQFF
v_gene: TRBV7-9; CDR3aa: CASSHLAGVGSDEQFF
v_gene: TRBV5-1; CDR3aa: CASSLAVASGGEETQYF
v_gene: TRBV27; CDR3aa: CASSFSAANYGYTF
v_gene: TRBV23-1; CDR3aa: CASTTGRETQYF
v_gene: TRBV3-1; CDR3aa: CASSQDGGSYNEQFF
v_gene: TRBV14; CDR3aa: CASSQVIVQLGYNEQFF
v_gene: TRBV20-1; CDR3aa: CSARNKGQGGNQPQHF